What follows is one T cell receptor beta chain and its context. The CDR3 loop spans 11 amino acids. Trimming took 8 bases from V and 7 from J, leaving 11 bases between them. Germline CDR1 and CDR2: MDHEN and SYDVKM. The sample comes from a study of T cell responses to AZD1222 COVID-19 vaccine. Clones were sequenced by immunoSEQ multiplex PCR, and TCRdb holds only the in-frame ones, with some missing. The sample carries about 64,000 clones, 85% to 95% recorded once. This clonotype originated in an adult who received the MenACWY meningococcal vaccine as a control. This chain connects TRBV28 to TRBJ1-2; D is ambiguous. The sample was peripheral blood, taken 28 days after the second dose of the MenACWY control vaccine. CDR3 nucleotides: TGTGCCAGCCAGATACGCGGTGGCTACACCTTC. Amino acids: CASQIRGGYTF.